Following are 2 T cell receptor beta chains from one sample sequenced in a study of T cells in Graves' hyperthyroidism and ophthalmopathy. Using RNA transcripts as the source, TCR beta CDR3 regions were amplified. The HTBI primer set drove a first-round RT-PCR of the TCR CDR3. TCRdb processed the multiplex PCR reads anew with MiXCR; each CDR3 protein has one entry. In the table there are around 700,000 distinct CDR3 sequences, approximately 18% of which are singletons. Material for sequencing was blood. The receptor source for this set is a woman aged 45-65 years with Graves' hyperthyroidism that later progressed to Graves' ophthalmopathy.

The chain couples TRBV10-2 to TRBJ1-2; no firm D call. This CDR3 is built from 12 residues. Germline V gene data show CDR1 as WSHSY and CDR2 as SAAADI. The V gene lost 3 bases and the J gene lost 5 bases, with 7 bases spanning the gap. CDR3 region: CASSETKYGYTF. The CDR3 coding sequence is TGCGCCAGCAGTGAAACGAAGTATGGCTACACCTTC.

The genes are TRBV12-3 or TRBV12-4 and TRBJ1-5; D is unclear. The V and J ends lost 4 bases and 7 bases respectively, with 11 bases between them. The CDR3 runs to 13 residues. CDR3 sequence (DNA): TGTGCCAGCAGTTCCCGAGGGTACCAGCCCCAGCATTTT. Protein product: CASSSRGYQPQHF.